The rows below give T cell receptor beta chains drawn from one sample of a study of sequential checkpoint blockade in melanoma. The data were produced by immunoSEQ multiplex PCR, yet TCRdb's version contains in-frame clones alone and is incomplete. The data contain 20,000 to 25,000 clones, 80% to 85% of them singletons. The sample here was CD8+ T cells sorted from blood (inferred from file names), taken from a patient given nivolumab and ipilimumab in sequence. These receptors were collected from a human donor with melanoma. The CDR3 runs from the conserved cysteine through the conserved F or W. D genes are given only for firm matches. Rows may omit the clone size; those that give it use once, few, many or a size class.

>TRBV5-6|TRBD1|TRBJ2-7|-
CASSFRTGGQTYEQYF
TGTGCCAGCAGCTTCCGGACAGGGGGCCAAACCTACGAGCAGTACTTC
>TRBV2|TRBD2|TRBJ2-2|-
CASSLAGGRTGELFF
TGTGCCAGCAGTCTAGCGGGGGGGCGCACCGGGGAGCTGTTTTTT
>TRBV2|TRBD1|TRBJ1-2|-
CASSSRQGGFGYTF
TGTGCCAGCAGTTCCCGACAGGGCGGTTTCGGCTACACCTTC
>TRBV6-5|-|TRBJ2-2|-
CATTRGTGELFF
TGTGCCACCACGAGAGGGACCGGGGAGCTGTTTTTT
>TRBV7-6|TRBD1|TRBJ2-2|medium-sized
CASSLGPGQRNTGELFF
TGTGCCAGCAGCTTAGGTCCGGGACAGCGGAACACCGGGGAGCTGTTTTTT
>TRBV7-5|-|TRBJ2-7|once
CARSPGTSGSPHEQYF
TGTGCCAGAAGCCCAGGGACTAGCGGGAGCCCCCACGAGCAGTACTTC
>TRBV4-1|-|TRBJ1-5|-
CASSQDRGSPPQPQHF
TGCGCCAGCAGCCAAGACAGGGGAAGTCCCCCTCAGCCCCAGCATTTT
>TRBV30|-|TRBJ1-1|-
CAWSLGGWTEAFF
TGTGCCTGGAGTCTCGGGGGTTGGACTGAAGCTTTCTTT
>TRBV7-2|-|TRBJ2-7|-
CASSLGPIPPYEQYF
TGTGCCAGCAGCTTAGGGCCGATCCCCCCCTACGAGCAGTACTTC
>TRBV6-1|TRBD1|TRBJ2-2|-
CASSEWRGGDRVAGELFF
TGTGCCAGCAGTGAATGGAGAGGTGGAGACAGGGTGGCCGGGGAGCTGTTTTTT
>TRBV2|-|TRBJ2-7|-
CASSPWEGAYEQYF
TGTGCCAGCAGTCCGTGGGAGGGGGCCTACGAGCAGTACTTC
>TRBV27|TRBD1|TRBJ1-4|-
CASTRTGSFEKLFF
TGTGCCAGCACCCGGACAGGGTCGTTTGAAAAACTGTTTTTT
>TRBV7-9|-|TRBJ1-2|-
CASSAGVDYGYTF
TGTGCCAGCAGCGCGGGGGTCGACTATGGCTACACCTTC
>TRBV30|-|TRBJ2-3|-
CAWSFDRNGDTQYF
TGTGCCTGGTCCTTTGACAGAAATGGAGATACGCAGTATTTT
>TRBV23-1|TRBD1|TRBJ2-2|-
CASSFDRGRGTGELFF
TGCGCCAGCAGTTTTGACAGGGGGCGCGGCACCGGGGAGCTGTTTTTT
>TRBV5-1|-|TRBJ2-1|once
CASSPSDSLSYNEQFF
TGCGCCAGCAGCCCCTCTGATAGCCTTTCCTACAATGAGCAGTTCTTC
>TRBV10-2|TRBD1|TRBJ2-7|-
CASTDTGESYEQYF
TGCGCCAGCACCGACACAGGGGAGAGTTACGAGCAGTACTTC
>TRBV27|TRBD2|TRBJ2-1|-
CASSLSGGTYNEQFF
TGTGCCAGCAGTCTGAGCGGGGGGACCTACAATGAGCAGTTCTTC
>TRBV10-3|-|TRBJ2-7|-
CAIRAGATYEQYF
TGTGCCATCAGGGCAGGGGCAACCTACGAGCAGTACTTC
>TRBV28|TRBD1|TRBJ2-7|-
CASSFQGQGAGQYF
TGTGCCAGCAGTTTTCAGGGACAGGGGGCGGGGCAGTACTTC
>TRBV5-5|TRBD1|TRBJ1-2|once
CATRQGAGSNYGYTF
TGTGCCACCAGACAGGGGGCCGGATCTAACTATGGCTACACCTTC
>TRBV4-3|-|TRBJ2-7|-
CASSPRGSYEQYF
TGCGCCAGCAGCCCCCGGGGCTCCTACGAGCAGTACTTC
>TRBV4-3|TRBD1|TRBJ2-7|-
CASRRAPGQGGEQYF
TGCGCCAGCAGGAGGGCTCCGGGACAGGGAGGGGAGCAGTACTTC
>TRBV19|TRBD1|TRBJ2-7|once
CASSKRPGQGDYEQYF
TGTGCCAGTAGTAAACGCCCGGGACAGGGAGACTACGAGCAGTACTTC
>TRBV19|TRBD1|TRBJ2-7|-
CASSPGPTGASYEQYF
TGTGCCAGTAGTCCTGGTCCGACAGGGGCCTCCTACGAGCAGTACTTC
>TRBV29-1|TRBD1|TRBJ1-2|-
CSVRDRANYGYTF
TGCAGCGTCCGGGACAGGGCCAACTATGGCTACACCTTC
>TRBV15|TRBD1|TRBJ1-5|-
CATRSRDSSNQPQHF
TGTGCCACCAGATCCCGGGACAGTAGCAATCAGCCCCAGCATTTT
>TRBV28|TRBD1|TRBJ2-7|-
CASSTGTGHYEQYF
TGTGCCAGCAGTACCGGGACAGGGCACTACGAGCAGTACTTC
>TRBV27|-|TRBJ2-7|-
CASSLSTGNYEQYF
TGTGCCAGCAGTTTGTCGACGGGAAACTACGAGCAGTACTTC
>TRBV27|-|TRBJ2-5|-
CASKGVRETQYF
TGTGCCAGCAAGGGGGTCCGGGAGACCCAGTACTTC
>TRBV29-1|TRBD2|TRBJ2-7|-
CSVRGTSGRTSYEQYF
TGCAGCGTGAGGGGGACTAGCGGGAGAACCTCCTACGAGCAGTACTTC
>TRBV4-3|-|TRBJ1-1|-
CASSQAWTMNTEAFF
TGCGCCAGCAGCCAAGCTTGGACAATGAACACTGAAGCTTTCTTT
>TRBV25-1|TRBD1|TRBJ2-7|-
CASSGGQVPEQYF
TGTGCCAGCAGTGGTGGACAGGTTCCGGAGCAGTACTTC
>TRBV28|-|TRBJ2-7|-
CATTPQAGRINEQYF
TGTGCCACGACCCCGCAAGCGGGCCGTATTAACGAGCAGTACTTC
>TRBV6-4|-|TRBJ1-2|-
CATPPTANYGYTF
TGTGCCACTCCCCCGACAGCAAACTATGGCTACACCTTC
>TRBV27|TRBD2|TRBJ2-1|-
CASSPRLAGPEQFF
TGTGCCAGCAGTCCCAGACTAGCGGGACCTGAGCAGTTCTTC
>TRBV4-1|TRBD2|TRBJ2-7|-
CASSSLTSGRLYEQYF
TGCGCCAGCAGCTCGCTGACTAGCGGGAGACTATACGAGCAGTACTTC
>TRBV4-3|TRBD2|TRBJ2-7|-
CASSHGRGATSGDPYEQYF
TGCGCCAGCAGCCATGGACGGGGGGCCACTAGCGGGGATCCCTACGAGCAGTACTTC
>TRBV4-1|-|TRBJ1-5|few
CASSQGNNQPQHF
TGCGCCAGCAGCCAGGGCAACAATCAGCCCCAGCATTTT
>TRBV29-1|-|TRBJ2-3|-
CSVPGVITDTQYF
TGCAGCGTCCCAGGGGTTATCACAGATACGCAGTATTTT
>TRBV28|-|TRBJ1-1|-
CASQITPAEAFF
TGTGCCAGCCAAATCACCCCGGCTGAAGCTTTCTTT
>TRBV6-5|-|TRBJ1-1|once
CASMVTEGLNTEAFF
TGTGCCAGCATGGTGACAGAAGGGTTGAACACTGAAGCTTTCTTT
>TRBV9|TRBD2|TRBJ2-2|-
CASSVGGTSGRALNTGELFF
TGTGCCAGCAGCGTAGGGGGGACTAGCGGGAGGGCCTTGAACACCGGGGAGCTGTTTTTT
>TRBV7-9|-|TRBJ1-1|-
CASSLGEGTEAFF
TGTGCCAGCAGCTTAGGGGAGGGCACTGAAGCTTTCTTT
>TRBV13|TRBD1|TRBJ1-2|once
CASSPHLWGQGTTNYGYTF
TGTGCCAGCAGCCCCCACCTTTGGGGACAGGGGACAACTAACTATGGCTACACCTTC
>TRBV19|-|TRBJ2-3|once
CASNSRETDTQYF
TGTGCCAGTAATAGCAGGGAAACAGATACGCAGTATTTT
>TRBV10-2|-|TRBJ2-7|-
CASSESPQTGQYF
TGCGCCAGCAGTGAGTCCCCCCAGACGGGGCAGTACTTC
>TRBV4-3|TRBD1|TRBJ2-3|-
CASSQDRTGRTDTQYF
TGCGCCAGCAGCCAAGATCGGACAGGGCGCACAGATACGCAGTATTTT
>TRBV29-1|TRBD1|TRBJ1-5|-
CSVLDRGSNQPQHF
TGCAGCGTTCTGGACAGGGGGAGCAATCAGCCCCAGCATTTT
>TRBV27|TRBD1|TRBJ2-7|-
CASSLNRQGAYEQYF
TGTGCCAGCAGTTTAAATAGGCAGGGGGCCTACGAGCAGTACTTC
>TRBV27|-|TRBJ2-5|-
CASSFVSGLPETQYF
TGTGCCAGCAGTTTCGTAAGCGGACTCCCAGAGACCCAGTACTTC
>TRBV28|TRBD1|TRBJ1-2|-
CASSALRGRDGYTF
TGTGCCAGCAGTGCTCTCAGGGGGCGAGACGGCTACACCTTC
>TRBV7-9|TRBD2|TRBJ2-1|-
CASSLAGGGAMDEQFF
TGTGCCAGCAGCTTAGCTGGCGGGGGGGCCATGGATGAGCAGTTCTTC
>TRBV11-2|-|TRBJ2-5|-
CASSQPSGGRETQYF
TGTGCCAGCAGCCAACCGTCGGGGGGCCGGGAGACCCAGTACTTC
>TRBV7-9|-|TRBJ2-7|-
CASSPWRWGRYEQYF
TGTGCCAGCAGCCCGTGGAGGTGGGGTCGTTACGAGCAGTACTTC